This is a list of T cell receptor beta chains from one sample in a study of cytomegalovirus exposure and HLA in healthy donors. Using immunoSEQ multiplex PCR, the repertoire was profiled, and TCRdb retains in-frame clones only, with some absent. The sample carries 85,000 to 130,000 clones, roughly three quarters recorded once. Sequencing was done on a sample of PBMCs. These receptors were obtained from a woman in her thirties or forties in good health and CMV-seronegative. The CDR3 runs from the conserved cysteine through the conserved F or W. The order of the fields is D gene, clone size, J gene, CDR3 length, V gene, CDR3 protein, CDR3 DNA. A D gene is named only where the DNA matches it firmly. A row's size may be missing; if present it is once, few, many or a size class.

d_call: TRBD2
clone_size: -
j_call: TRBJ2-1
cdr3_length: 18
v_call: TRBV5-6
cdr3_aa: CASSSRRARESSYNEQFF
cdr3_nt: TGTGCCAGCAGCTCGAGGCGTGCGCGGGAGAGCTCCTACAATGAGCAGTTCTTC

d_call: -
clone_size: -
j_call: TRBJ2-2
cdr3_length: 15
v_call: TRBV4-1
cdr3_aa: CASSQSGGNTGELFF
cdr3_nt: TGCGCCAGCAGCCAATCCGGCGGGAACACCGGGGAGCTGTTTTTT

d_call: -
clone_size: -
j_call: TRBJ2-7
cdr3_length: 15
v_call: TRBV27
cdr3_aa: CASSLSNRVGGEQYF
cdr3_nt: TGTGCCAGCAGTTTAAGTAATAGGGTAGGGGGTGAGCAGTACTTC

d_call: -
clone_size: -
j_call: TRBJ2-2
cdr3_length: 15
v_call: TRBV7-3
cdr3_aa: CASTPGASNTGELFF
cdr3_nt: TGTGCCAGCACCCCAGGGGCCTCGAACACCGGGGAGCTGTTTTTT

d_call: TRBD1
clone_size: -
j_call: TRBJ2-2
cdr3_length: 15
v_call: TRBV7-9
cdr3_aa: CASSSSGTGAGELFF
cdr3_nt: TGTGCCAGCAGCTCTTCCGGGACAGGGGCCGGGGAGCTGTTTTTT

d_call: -
clone_size: -
j_call: TRBJ2-3
cdr3_length: 14
v_call: TRBV7-2
cdr3_aa: CASSFDHFSDTQYF
cdr3_nt: TGTGCCAGCAGCTTTGATCACTTTTCGGATACGCAGTATTTT

d_call: -
clone_size: -
j_call: TRBJ2-3
cdr3_length: 17
v_call: TRBV5-5
cdr3_aa: CASSWGFGGRSTDTQYF
cdr3_nt: TGTGCCAGCAGCTGGGGGTTCGGGGGGCGCTCCACAGATACGCAGTATTTT

d_call: -
clone_size: -
j_call: TRBJ2-1
cdr3_length: 15
v_call: TRBV5-6
cdr3_aa: CASSLSESNLNEQFF
cdr3_nt: TGTGCCAGCAGCTTGTCCGAGAGTAACTTGAATGAGCAGTTCTTC

d_call: TRBD1
clone_size: -
j_call: TRBJ1-2
cdr3_length: 16
v_call: TRBV10-3
cdr3_aa: CAIRKGTGGSQNGYTF
cdr3_nt: TGTGCCATCAGAAAAGGGACAGGGGGCAGTCAAAATGGCTACACCTTC

d_call: -
clone_size: -
j_call: TRBJ2-5
cdr3_length: 15
v_call: TRBV11-2
cdr3_aa: CASSPGGQNGETQYF
cdr3_nt: TGTGCCAGCAGCCCAGGCGGACAAAACGGAGAGACCCAGTACTTC

d_call: -
clone_size: few
j_call: TRBJ2-5
cdr3_length: 16
v_call: TRBV5-6
cdr3_aa: CASSLRLEVEEETQYF
cdr3_nt: TGTGCCAGCAGCTTAAGGCTAGAGGTTGAGGAAGAGACCCAGTACTTC

d_call: TRBD2
clone_size: -
j_call: TRBJ2-7
cdr3_length: 16
v_call: TRBV11-2
cdr3_aa: CASSSIAGKTAYEQYF
cdr3_nt: TGTGCCAGCAGCTCCATAGCGGGAAAAACCGCCTACGAGCAGTACTTC

d_call: -
clone_size: -
j_call: TRBJ1-1
cdr3_length: 14
v_call: TRBV29-1
cdr3_aa: CSVELSLVRTEAFF
cdr3_nt: TGCAGCGTTGAGCTTTCCCTTGTGCGGACTGAAGCTTTCTTT

d_call: TRBD1
clone_size: -
j_call: TRBJ1-2
cdr3_length: 13
v_call: TRBV7-2
cdr3_aa: CASSSDRVDGYTF
cdr3_nt: TGTGCCAGCAGCTCTGACAGGGTAGATGGCTACACCTTC

d_call: TRBD1
clone_size: -
j_call: TRBJ2-7
cdr3_length: 18
v_call: TRBV28
cdr3_aa: CASSLYVRRDRGSYEQYF
cdr3_nt: TGTGCCAGCAGTTTATACGTCCGCCGGGACAGGGGTTCCTACGAGCAGTACTTC

d_call: -
clone_size: -
j_call: TRBJ2-7
cdr3_length: 15
v_call: TRBV29-1
cdr3_aa: CSVEEAGKTSYEQYF
cdr3_nt: TGCAGCGTTGAAGAGGCGGGAAAAACCTCCTACGAGCAGTACTTC

d_call: TRBD1
clone_size: few
j_call: TRBJ2-4
cdr3_length: 19
v_call: TRBV28
cdr3_aa: CASSAGLVDRLVLQNIQYF
cdr3_nt: TGTGCCAGCAGTGCTGGTTTAGTGGACAGGCTTGTCCTTCAAAACATTCAGTACTTC

d_call: TRBD2
clone_size: -
j_call: TRBJ2-1
cdr3_length: 18
v_call: TRBV18
cdr3_aa: CASSPRLFGLAGDNEQFF
cdr3_nt: TGTGCCAGCTCACCACGTCTTTTCGGGCTAGCGGGAGACAATGAGCAGTTCTTC

d_call: -
clone_size: few
j_call: TRBJ2-1
cdr3_length: 15
v_call: TRBV4-2
cdr3_aa: CASSPRLESYNEQFF
cdr3_nt: TGTGCCAGCAGCCCCCGACTAGAGTCTTACAATGAGCAGTTCTTC

d_call: -
clone_size: -
j_call: TRBJ2-7
cdr3_length: 15
v_call: TRBV7-3
cdr3_aa: CASSAGTLFTYEQYF
cdr3_nt: TGTGCCAGCAGCGCCGGGACTCTTTTTACCTACGAGCAGTACTTC

d_call: -
clone_size: -
j_call: TRBJ1-5
cdr3_length: 15
v_call: TRBV11-2
cdr3_aa: CASSLLGGSNQPQHF
cdr3_nt: TGTGCCAGCAGCTTACTAGGGGGTAGCAATCAGCCCCAGCATTTT

d_call: -
clone_size: few
j_call: TRBJ1-1
cdr3_length: 15
v_call: TRBV5-1
cdr3_aa: CASSLAAGIRTEAFF
cdr3_nt: TGCGCCAGCAGCTTGGCAGCAGGGATCCGAACTGAAGCTTTCTTT

d_call: TRBD2
clone_size: -
j_call: TRBJ2-7
cdr3_length: 18
v_call: TRBV7-2
cdr3_aa: CASSLETRTSGITYEQYF
cdr3_nt: TGTGCCAGCAGCTTAGAGACCCGGACTAGCGGGATAACCTACGAGCAGTACTTC

d_call: -
clone_size: -
j_call: TRBJ1-3
cdr3_length: 14
v_call: TRBV28
cdr3_aa: CATNRGGLGNTIYF
cdr3_nt: TGTGCCACAAACAGAGGCGGACTGGGAAACACCATATATTTT

d_call: TRBD2
clone_size: -
j_call: TRBJ2-1
cdr3_length: 15
v_call: TRBV28
cdr3_aa: CASRHLAGVFLEQFF
cdr3_nt: TGTGCCAGCAGGCATCTAGCGGGAGTATTCCTTGAGCAGTTCTTC

d_call: -
clone_size: -
j_call: TRBJ1-4
cdr3_length: 16
v_call: TRBV7-2
cdr3_aa: CASSLQPARLNEKLFF
cdr3_nt: TGTGCCAGCAGCTTACAGCCGGCCAGACTTAATGAAAAACTGTTTTTT

d_call: TRBD1
clone_size: -
j_call: TRBJ2-7
cdr3_length: 15
v_call: TRBV7-9
cdr3_aa: CASSFGWQGDYEQYF
cdr3_nt: TGTGCCAGCAGCTTCGGGTGGCAGGGGGACTACGAGCAGTACTTC

d_call: -
clone_size: -
j_call: TRBJ2-5
cdr3_length: 14
v_call: TRBV5-6
cdr3_aa: CASSLDHSVETQYF
cdr3_nt: TGTGCCAGCAGCTTAGACCACAGTGTAGAGACCCAGTACTTC

d_call: TRBD2
clone_size: few
j_call: TRBJ2-7
cdr3_length: 15
v_call: TRBV6-6
cdr3_aa: CASSSEREGTYEQYF
cdr3_nt: TGTGCCAGCAGTTCGGAGCGGGAGGGCACCTACGAGCAGTACTTC

d_call: -
clone_size: -
j_call: TRBJ2-1
cdr3_length: 15
v_call: TRBV19
cdr3_aa: CASTRQADPQYEQFF
cdr3_nt: TGTGCCAGTACCCGACAGGCCGACCCCCAATATGAGCAGTTCTTC

d_call: -
clone_size: few
j_call: TRBJ1-3
cdr3_length: 17
v_call: TRBV5-4
cdr3_aa: CASSLRPDRHSGNTIYF
cdr3_nt: TGTGCCAGCAGCTTGCGCCCCGACAGGCACTCTGGAAACACCATATATTTT

d_call: -
clone_size: -
j_call: TRBJ1-1
cdr3_length: 14
v_call: TRBV28
cdr3_aa: CASSLTRGNTEAFF
cdr3_nt: TGTGCCAGCAGTTTAACCCGGGGGAACACTGAAGCTTTCTTT

d_call: TRBD1
clone_size: -
j_call: TRBJ1-5
cdr3_length: 14
v_call: TRBV30
cdr3_aa: CAWSDGTGNQPQHF
cdr3_nt: TGTGCCTGGAGTGATGGGACAGGGAACCAGCCCCAGCATTTT

d_call: -
clone_size: -
j_call: TRBJ1-2
cdr3_length: 16
v_call: TRBV28
cdr3_aa: CASSTRGAASNYGYTF
cdr3_nt: TGTGCCAGCAGTACCCGGGGGGCAGCGTCTAACTATGGCTACACCTTC

d_call: TRBD2
clone_size: -
j_call: TRBJ2-7
cdr3_length: 16
v_call: TRBV4-3
cdr3_aa: CASSPLLSGSQYEQYF
cdr3_nt: TGCGCCAGCAGCCCCCTCCTTAGCGGGAGCCAGTACGAGCAGTACTTC

d_call: -
clone_size: once
j_call: TRBJ1-4
cdr3_length: 12
v_call: TRBV29-1
cdr3_aa: CSVLQGREKLFF
cdr3_nt: TGCAGCGTCCTACAGGGTCGAGAAAAACTGTTTTTT

d_call: -
clone_size: -
j_call: TRBJ2-2
cdr3_length: 17
v_call: TRBV11-2
cdr3_aa: CASSLRGGPPNTGELFF
cdr3_nt: TGTGCCAGCAGCTTAAGGGGAGGACCACCGAACACCGGGGAGCTGTTTTTT

d_call: TRBD1
clone_size: -
j_call: TRBJ1-3
cdr3_length: 16
v_call: TRBV4-1
cdr3_aa: CASSRPLTGTRNTIYF
cdr3_nt: TGCGCCAGCAGCCGCCCCTTGACAGGGACCCGAAACACCATATATTTT

d_call: -
clone_size: -
j_call: TRBJ2-7
cdr3_length: 14
v_call: TRBV28
cdr3_aa: CASSFYGDTYEQYF
cdr3_nt: TGTGCCAGCAGTTTTTACGGGGATACCTACGAGCAGTACTTC

d_call: TRBD2
clone_size: -
j_call: TRBJ2-3
cdr3_length: 13
v_call: TRBV5-1
cdr3_aa: CASRGEGADTQYF
cdr3_nt: TGCGCCAGTCGGGGGGAAGGTGCAGATACGCAGTATTTT

d_call: -
clone_size: -
j_call: TRBJ2-7
cdr3_length: 15
v_call: TRBV7-2
cdr3_aa: CASSFGLPSSYEQYF
cdr3_nt: TGTGCCAGCAGCTTTGGGCTTCCAAGCTCCTACGAGCAGTACTTC

d_call: TRBD1
clone_size: -
j_call: TRBJ1-2
cdr3_length: 14
v_call: TRBV28
cdr3_aa: CASSLLMTGAPYTF
cdr3_nt: TGTGCCAGCAGTCTACTAATGACAGGGGCCCCATACACCTTC

d_call: -
clone_size: -
j_call: TRBJ2-3
cdr3_length: 15
v_call: TRBV7-3
cdr3_aa: CASSFSATTTDTQYF
cdr3_nt: TGTGCCAGCAGCTTTAGCGCGACTACCACAGATACGCAGTATTTT

d_call: -
clone_size: -
j_call: TRBJ1-3
cdr3_length: 15
v_call: TRBV7-2
cdr3_aa: CASTPRSTGGNTIYF
cdr3_nt: TGTGCCAGCACCCCCCGTAGTACTGGTGGAAACACCATATATTTT

d_call: -
clone_size: -
j_call: TRBJ1-6
cdr3_length: 15
v_call: TRBV5-1
cdr3_aa: CASKGEQTWNSPLHF
cdr3_nt: TGCGCCAGCAAAGGGGAACAAACGTGGAATTCACCCCTCCACTTT

d_call: TRBD1
clone_size: -
j_call: TRBJ2-7
cdr3_length: 15
v_call: TRBV7-8
cdr3_aa: CASSSHDRAGYEQYF
cdr3_nt: TGTGCCAGCAGCTCTCATGACAGGGCAGGCTACGAGCAGTACTTC

d_call: -
clone_size: -
j_call: TRBJ2-3
cdr3_length: 15
v_call: TRBV28
cdr3_aa: CASSLTSSRTDTQYF
cdr3_nt: TGTGCCAGCAGCCTGACTAGTTCGCGGACAGATACGCAGTATTTT

d_call: -
clone_size: -
j_call: TRBJ2-7
cdr3_length: 15
v_call: TRBV7-2
cdr3_aa: CASSLRRLGNYEQYF
cdr3_nt: TGTGCCAGCAGCTTACGTCGCCTCGGGAACTACGAGCAGTACTTC

d_call: TRBD1
clone_size: few
j_call: TRBJ2-1
cdr3_length: 15
v_call: TRBV5-1
cdr3_aa: CASSFLVTQGNEQFF
cdr3_nt: TGCGCCAGCAGCTTCCTCGTCACACAGGGGAATGAGCAGTTCTTC

d_call: -
clone_size: -
j_call: TRBJ2-1
cdr3_length: 13
v_call: TRBV10-3
cdr3_aa: CAISRLLYNEQFF
cdr3_nt: TGTGCCATCTCTAGGCTGCTCTACAATGAGCAGTTCTTC

d_call: TRBD2
clone_size: -
j_call: TRBJ2-5
cdr3_length: 16
v_call: TRBV6-5
cdr3_aa: CASSYSGGRARETQYF
cdr3_nt: TGTGCCAGCAGTTACTCGGGAGGGAGGGCCAGGGAGACCCAGTACTTC